These 25 T cell receptor beta chains originate from one sample sequenced in a study of spatial heterogeneity in lung cancer. TCRdb recomputed calls from the 5' RACE reads with MiXCR, one row per CDR3 protein. The data contain some 15,000 distinct CDR3 sequences, less than 15% of them singletons. Time point defined: sample taken at primary tumor resection. Frozen PBMC, nontumor lung or tumor provided whole RNA, which was sequenced unsorted. The material was PBMCs, obtained at surgery. Receptors were obtained from a male donor with early-stage non-small cell lung cancer.

This clonotype has more than one count but fewer than ten. V is TRBV6-1 and J is TRBJ1-1, with a tentative D call TRBD1 (5 bases). V was pared by 2 bases and J by 4 bases, with 14 bases between. Germline V gene sequence: CDR1 MNHNS, CDR2 SASEGT. This CDR3 has 15 amino acids. The CDR3 sequence is CASSELGVLGTEAFF. In DNA form, the CDR3 reads TGTGCCAGCAGTGAATTAGGGGTCCTGGGCACTGAAGCTTTCTTT.

This chain links TRBV2 with TRBJ1-2; no clear D. This CDR3 is 14 amino acids long. The germline CDR1 and CDR2 sequences are SNHLY and FYNNEI. V was trimmed by 4 bases and J by 1 base, leaving 10 bases between them. As DNA, the CDR3 is TGTGCCAGCAGTGTTGGCGACGGTAACTATGGCTACACCTTC. This translates into CASSVGDGNYGYTF. The full variable domain, its missing parts supplied by reference TRBV2 and TRBJ1-2, is EPEVTQTPSHQVTQMGQEVILRCVPISNHLYFYWYRQILGQKVEFLVSFYNNEISEKSEIFDDQFSVERPDGSNFTLKIRSTKLEDSAMYFCASSVGDGNYGYTFGSGTRLTVV.

This clonotype has just a few counts. This chain joins TRBV27 and TRBJ2-3, with 8 bases lining up with TRBD1. The J segment lost 2 bases and the V segment lost 3 bases, leaving 4 bases of the junction unmatched. The CDR3 consists of 15 residues. Looked up from germline, CDR1 is MNHEY and CDR2 is SMNVEV (reference sequence). The CDR3 protein is CASSFVDRVTDTQYF. The CDR3, as DNA: TGTGCCAGCAGTTTCGTGGACAGGGTCACAGATACGCAGTATTTT.

This clonotype was seen repeatedly, ten times or more. The gene calls are TRBV11-2 and TRBJ2-5; D tentatively fits TRBD1 or TRBD2 (5 bases each). This CDR3 region has 16 residues. Trimming took 5 bases from V and 2 from J, leaving 18 bases between them. In germline, CDR1 is SGHAT, CDR2 FQNNGV. CDR3: CASSVLGGGRQETQYF. The CDR3 region has the DNA TGTGCCAGCAGCGTCCTCGGTGGGGGTCGACAAGAGACCCAGTACTTC. Supplemented by reference TRBV11-2 and TRBJ2-5, the full variable domain reads EAGVAQSPRYKIIEKRQSVAFWCNPISGHATLYWYQQILGQGPKLLIQFQNNGVVDDSQLPKDRFSAERLKGVDSTLKIQPAKLEDSAVYLCASSVLGGGRQETQYFGPGTRLLVL.

V gene TRBV20-1 combines with J gene TRBJ2-3; either TRBD1 or TRBD2 may fit D (5 bases each). The CDR3 sequence is 15 residues long. CDR1 DFQATT and CDR2 SNEGSKA come from the germline V gene (reference sequence). V was pared by 5 bases and J by 1 base, with 16 bases between. CDR3 loop: CSAPGRDLRTDTQYF. DNA of the CDR3: TGCAGTGCTCCTGGTCGGGACCTTCGCACAGATACGCAGTATTTT.

This clonotype qualifies as medium-sized. The chain carries TRBV4-3 and TRBJ1-4; D uncertain. V was pared by 0 bases and J by 0 bases, with 8 bases between. This CDR3 contains 16 residues. Germline CDR1 and CDR2: LGHNA and YSLEER. CDR3 coding DNA: TGCGCCAGCAGCCAAGATCGGTCGGCAACTAATGAAAAACTGTTTTTT. This gives the protein CASSQDRSATNEKLFF.

This clonotype was recorded at least ten times. The chain is built from TRBV4-2 and TRBJ1-4; the match to TRBD1 covers 7 bases. Germline V gene lookup returns CDR1 LGHNA and CDR2 YNFKEQ. Losses at the gene ends were 1 base for V and 4 bases for J; bases not matched to a gene: 9. This CDR3 is 17 amino acids long. The CDR3 DNA reads TGTGCCAGCAGCCAAGCCCCTGGGGACAGAATTAATGAAAAACTGTTTTTT. Encoded protein: CASSQAPGDRINEKLFF.

This clonotype appeared a few times. The V gene is TRBV4-2, the J gene TRBJ1-6; D is undetermined. Germline-derived CDR1 and CDR2 are LGHNA and YNFKEQ. CDR3 length equals 16 residues. Trimming took off 0 bases at V and 0 bases at J, with 6 bases between the two ends. The CDR3, as DNA: TGTGCCAGCAGCCAAGATCCGAGCTCCTATAATTCACCCCTCCACTTT. Protein: CASSQDPSSYNSPLHF.

This clonotype was counted ten times or more. This chain links TRBV19 with TRBJ2-7; 7 bases align to TRBD2. This CDR3 has 13 amino acids. Per the germline V gene, CDR1 is LNHDA and CDR2 is SQIVND (reference sequence). V gave up 7 bases and J gave up 5 bases; unmatched junction bases: 8. Written as DNA, the CDR3 is TGTGCCAGTATCGGGAGGCAGCACGACGAGCAGTACTTC. It codes for CASIGRQHDEQYF.

This clonotype appeared a few times. The V call is TRBV29-1, the J call TRBJ1-1; D unresolved. Deletions cut 4 bases from V and 5 bases from J, with 14 bases between. Germline assignment: CDR1 SQVTM and CDR2 ANQGSEA. The CDR3 spans 13 residues. The chain's CDR3 is CSVAEGAGTEAFF. The DNA of the CDR3 is TGCAGCGTTGCTGAGGGCGCGGGAACTGAAGCTTTCTTT.

In this sample, this clonotype turned up many times. The chain uses TRBV6-6 and TRBJ1-3; D not certain. This CDR3 region has 14 residues. Germline CDR1 reads MNHNY; CDR2 reads SVGAGI (reference sequence). Trimming removed 7 bases at V and 0 bases at J, with 10 bases between. CDR3: CASKGSSSGNTIYF. CDR3 DNA: TGTGCCAGCAAGGGCAGCTCCTCTGGAAACACCATATATTTT.

This clonotype was recorded many times. In nucleotides, the CDR3 is TGTGCCAGCAGTAGCAGGGGGTACGAGCAGTACTTC. Amino acid sequence: CASSSRGYEQYF. The J gene is TRBJ2-7, the V gene TRBV2; 7 bases fit TRBD1. The junction had 2 bases not matched to a gene; V was cut back by 5 bases and J by 4 bases. This CDR3 region has 12 residues. Germline V CDR1 and CDR2: SNHLY, FYNNEI.

This clonotype was counted ten times or more. This chain links TRBV2 with TRBJ2-3; tentative D call: TRBD2 (5 bases). This CDR3 contains 15 residues. The V gene's germline CDR1 is SNHLY and CDR2 FYNNEI. The V end was cut by 0 bases, the J end by 7 bases, with 14 bases between. The CDR3 DNA is TGTGCCAGCAGTGAAGCGAGGGCTAGTCAGCATACGCAGTATTTT. Translation: CASSEARASQHTQYF. Together with reference TRBV2 and TRBJ2-3, the CDR3 gives the full variable domain: EPEVTQTPSHQVTQMGQEVILRCVPISNHLYFYWYRQILGQKVEFLVSFYNNEISEKSEIFDDQFSVERPDGSNFTLKIRSTKLEDSAMYFCASSEARASQHTQYFGPGTRLTVL.

This clonotype was found many times. This chain uses TRBV9 with TRBJ2-1; 8 nucleotides agree with TRBD2. The CDR3 contains 14 residues. V shed 7 bases and J 7 bases; nucleotides not matched to a gene: 10. Germline V lookup: CDR1 SGDLS, CDR2 YYNGEE. The CDR3 nucleotides are TGTGCCAGCTCCGGGACTCGGGGGGGAAATGAGCAGTTCTTC. The encoded protein is CASSGTRGGNEQFF.

This clonotype was observed a handful of times. The genes are TRBV27 and TRBJ1-1, with D possibly matching TRBD1 (6 bases). Germline V gives CDR1 MNHEY, CDR2 SMNVEV (reference sequence). The CDR3 loop spans 14 amino acids. With 9 bases removed from V and 1 base from J, the gap between germline ends came to 15 bases. Written as DNA, the CDR3 is TGTGCCAGAAATCCGGGACATAAGAACACTGAAGCTTTCTTT. This encodes CARNPGHKNTEAFF.

This clonotype has more than one count but fewer than ten. The gene calls are TRBV28 and TRBJ2-7; D is possibly TRBD2 (6 bases). Trimming left V 3 bases short and J 3 bases short, with 12 bases between. Germline values: CDR1 MDHEN, CDR2 SYDVKM. The CDR3 consists of 14 residues. The CDR3 is CASSLGGSLYEQYF. CDR3 in DNA: TGTGCCAGCAGTTTGGGGGGAAGCCTCTACGAGCAGTACTTC.

In its sample, this clonotype was seen a few times. This chain connects TRBV20-1 to TRBJ1-5; D may be TRBD1 (5 bases). Trimming removed 1 base at V and 7 bases at J, with 11 bases between. The germline CDR1 and CDR2 sequences are DFQATT and SNEGSKA (reference sequence). The CDR3 sequence is 13 residues long. The CDR3 sequence: CSARGGAQQPQHF. CDR3 nucleotide sequence: TGCAGTGCTAGAGGAGGGGCACAACAGCCCCAGCATTTT.

In this sample, this clonotype turned up many times. The rearrangement links TRBV6-2 or TRBV6-3 to TRBJ1-1; D is uncertain. V lost 2 bases, J lost 7 bases, and 11 bases lay in between. The CDR3 length is 13 residues. The germline V gene has CDR1 MNHEY and CDR2 SVGEGT. DNA of the CDR3: TGTGCCAGCAGTTACCTTCCGACCAGTGAAGCTTTCTTT. It is translated as CASSYLPTSEAFF.

This clonotype appeared many times. The chain has TRBV5-1 and TRBJ1-1; no definite D call. Germline loops: CDR1 SGHRS, CDR2 YFSETQ. There are 13 residues in the CDR3. Trimming shortened V by 5 bases and J by 3 bases, and 11 bases separated the two germline ends. The CDR3 DNA sequence: TGCGCCAGCAGTTCTCGTAGGGACACTGAAGCTTTCTTT. This sequence encodes CASSSRRDTEAFF.

Many counts were recorded for this clonotype. The chain employs TRBV7-2 and TRBJ1-6; no clear D gene. The CDR3 runs 16 residues. CDR1 and CDR2 from the germline V gene are SGHTA and FQGNSA. Trimming shortened V by 1 base and J by 5 bases, and 12 bases separated the two germline ends. CDR3 amino acids: CASSLGGSFNNSPLHF. Here the CDR3 DNA reads TGTGCCAGCAGCTTAGGAGGGTCCTTTAATAATTCACCCCTCCACTTT. The complete variable domain, with remaining parts taken from reference TRBV7-2 and TRBJ1-6, reads GAGVSQSPSNKVTEKGKDVELRCDPISGHTALYWYRQSLGQGLEFLIYFQGNSAPDKSGLPSDRFSAERTGGSVSTLTIQRTQQEDSAVYLCASSLGGSFNNSPLHFGNGTRLTVT.

This clonotype was observed a single time. CDR3 sequence (DNA): TGTGCCAGCAGCTCGCAAGAGACCCAGTACTTC. It codes for CASSSQETQYF. The rearrangement joins TRBV7-8 to TRBJ2-5; D uncertain. The CDR3 loop spans 11 amino acids. Per germline, CDR1 SGHVS and CDR2 FQNEAQ. Trimming removed 4 bases at V and 2 bases at J, with 2 bases between.

By sample share, this clonotype is large. The CDR3 here is CASSSRERETQYF. CDR3 bases: TGTGCCAGCAGCAGCCGGGAAAGAGAGACCCAGTACTTC. The rearrangement links TRBV7-9 to TRBJ2-5; maybe TRBD2 (5 bases). V lost 5 bases and J lost 4, with 11 bases in between. Germline V CDR1 and CDR2: SEHNR, FQNEAQ (reference sequence). The CDR3 totals 13 residues.

The sample holds many counts of this clonotype. This chain uses TRBV6-1 with TRBJ2-7; 7 bases are shared with TRBD2. Germline trimming cut 2 bases from V and 3 bases from J; bases unmatched to any gene: 13. CDR1 and CDR2 from the germline V gene are MNHNS and SASEGT. The CDR3 is 17 residues long. The CDR3 DNA sequence: TGTGCCAGCAGTGAAAGCAATCGGGAGGACTGGAGCTACGAGCAGTACTTC. Protein: CASSESNREDWSYEQYF.

This clonotype showed up just a few times. This chain connects TRBV2 to TRBJ1-4; no firm D call. Germline V gene data show CDR1 as SNHLY and CDR2 as FYNNEI. Between the trimmed V and J ends, which lost 1 base and 3 bases, there was a span of 12 bases. There are 16 residues in the CDR3. The CDR3 DNA reads TGTGCCAGCAGTGAAGAAGGGCATCGGCCTAATGAAAAACTGTTTTTT. Protein: CASSEEGHRPNEKLFF. The whole variable domain, remainder taken from reference TRBV2 and TRBJ1-4, is EPEVTQTPSHQVTQMGQEVILRCVPISNHLYFYWYRQILGQKVEFLVSFYNNEISEKSEIFDDQFSVERPDGSNFTLKIRSTKLEDSAMYFCASSEEGHRPNEKLFFGSGTQLSVL.

The chain couples TRBV10-2 to TRBJ1-1; D is unresolved. This CDR3 is built from 14 residues. Per the germline V gene, CDR1 is WSHSY and CDR2 is SAAADI. The V end lost 7 bases, the J end lost 0 bases, and 12 bases lay between the germline ends. The CDR3 region has the DNA TGCGCCAGCACGAAGGCAGGTCTGAACACTGAAGCTTTCTTT. It specifies CASTKAGLNTEAFF.